This entry describes one T cell receptor (beta chain). Its antigen remains unknown. The CDR3 has 17 amino acids. With 4 bases removed from V and 0 bases from J, the gap between germline ends came to 16 bases. CDR1 and CDR2 from the germline V gene are MNHNS and SASEGT. The data were obtained in a study of pediatric ulcerative colitis. For the study at large: Several patients showed pancolitis and two showed left-sided colitis. Findings of the study overall: In rectum, acute severe colitis had expanded clones and less diversity. Blood-rectal clonal overlap within each person was significantly higher in ulcerative colitis patients than controls.

The rectum was sampled with one to two pinch biopsies at colonoscopy. This was a survey-level run. Clones were sequenced by immunoSEQ multiplex PCR, and TCRdb holds only the in-frame ones, with some missing. The sample records around 37,000 clones, over 70% being singletons. Sequences were obtained from gut tissue. This TCR came from a boy younger than 18 with severe ulcerative colitis. The V call is TRBV6-1, the J call TRBJ2-1; D might be TRBD2 (6 bases). CDR3 sequence reads: CASSASGGSASYNEQFF. The CDR3 DNA follows: TGTGCCAGCAGTGCCTCTGGGGGGAGTGCCTCCTACAATGAGCAGTTCTTC.